Below are 2 T cell receptor beta chains sequenced from a single sample in a study of T cell responses to AZD1222 COVID-19 vaccine. Using immunoSEQ multiplex PCR, the repertoire was profiled, and TCRdb retains in-frame clones only, with some absent. The sample contains over 130,000 clones, 80% to 90% of which appear only once. The sequenced sample was peripheral blood, obtained on day 0 of AZD1222 vaccination. The origin of the receptors is an adult in good health.

The rearrangement uses TRBV9 and TRBJ1-4; D not resolved. This CDR3 region has 14 residues. CDR1 is SGDLS and CDR2 is YYNGEE in the germline V gene. V was clipped by 0 bases and J by 8 bases, with 11 bases between them. The CDR3, as DNA: TGTGCCAGCAGCGTAGTTTGTTGTAGCGAAAAACTGTTTTTT. It codes for CASSVVCCSEKLFF.

V and J are TRBV27 and TRBJ1-1, with D perhaps matching TRBD1 (6 bases). This CDR3 contains 13 residues. Trimming removed 6 bases at V and 4 bases at J, with 12 bases between. Germline CDR1 reads MNHEY; CDR2 reads SMNVEV (reference sequence). CDR3 nucleotides: TGTGCCAGCAGAGACAGGTCGCGCACTGAAGCTTTCTTT. Residues: CASRDRSRTEAFF.